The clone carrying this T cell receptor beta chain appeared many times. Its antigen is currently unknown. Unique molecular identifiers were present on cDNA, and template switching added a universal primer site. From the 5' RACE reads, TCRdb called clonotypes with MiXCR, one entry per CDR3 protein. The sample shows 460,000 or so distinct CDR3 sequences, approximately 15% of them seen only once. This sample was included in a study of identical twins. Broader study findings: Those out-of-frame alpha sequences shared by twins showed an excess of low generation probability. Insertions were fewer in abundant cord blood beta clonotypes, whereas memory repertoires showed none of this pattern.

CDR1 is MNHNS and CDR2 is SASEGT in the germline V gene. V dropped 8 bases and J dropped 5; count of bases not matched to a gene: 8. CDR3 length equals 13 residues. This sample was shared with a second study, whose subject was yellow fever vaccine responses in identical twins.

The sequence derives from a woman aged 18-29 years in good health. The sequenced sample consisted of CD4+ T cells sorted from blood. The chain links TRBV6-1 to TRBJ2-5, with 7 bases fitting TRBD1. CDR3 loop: CASLDRQRETQYF. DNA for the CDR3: TGTGCCAGCCTGGACAGGCAAAGGGAGACCCAGTACTTC.